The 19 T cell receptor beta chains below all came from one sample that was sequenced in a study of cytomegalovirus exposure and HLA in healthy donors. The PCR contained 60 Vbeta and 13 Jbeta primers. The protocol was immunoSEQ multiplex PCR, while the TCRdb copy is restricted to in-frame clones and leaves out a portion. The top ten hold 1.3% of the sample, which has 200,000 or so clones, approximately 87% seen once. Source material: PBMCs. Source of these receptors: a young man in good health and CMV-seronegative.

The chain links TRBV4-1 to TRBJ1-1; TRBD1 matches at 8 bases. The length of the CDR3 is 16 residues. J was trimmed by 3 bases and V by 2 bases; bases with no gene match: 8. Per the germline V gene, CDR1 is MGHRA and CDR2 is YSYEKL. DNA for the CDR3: TGCGCCAGCAGCCAACGACAGGGGAAGCTGGACACTGAAGCTTTCTTT. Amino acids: CASSQRQGKLDTEAFF.

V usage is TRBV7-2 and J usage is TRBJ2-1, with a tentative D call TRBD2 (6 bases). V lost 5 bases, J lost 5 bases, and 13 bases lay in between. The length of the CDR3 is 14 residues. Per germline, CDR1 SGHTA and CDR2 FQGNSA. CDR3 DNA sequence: TGTGCCAGCAGCCCTGCGACTAGGAACAATGAGCAGTTCTTC. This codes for CASSPATRNNEQFF.

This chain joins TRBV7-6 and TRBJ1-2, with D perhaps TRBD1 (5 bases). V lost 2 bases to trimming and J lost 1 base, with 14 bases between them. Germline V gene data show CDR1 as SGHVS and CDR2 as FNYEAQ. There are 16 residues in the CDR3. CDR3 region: CASSLTGRHFNYGYTF. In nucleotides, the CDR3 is TGTGCCAGCAGCTTAACAGGACGCCATTTTAACTATGGCTACACCTTC.

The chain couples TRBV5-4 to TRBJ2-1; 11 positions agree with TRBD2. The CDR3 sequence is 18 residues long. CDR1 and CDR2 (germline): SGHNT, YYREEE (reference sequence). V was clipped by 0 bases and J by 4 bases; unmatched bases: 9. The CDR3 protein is CASSLETSGISLYNEQFF. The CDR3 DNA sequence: TGTGCCAGCAGCTTGGAGACTAGCGGGATAAGTTTATACAATGAGCAGTTCTTC.

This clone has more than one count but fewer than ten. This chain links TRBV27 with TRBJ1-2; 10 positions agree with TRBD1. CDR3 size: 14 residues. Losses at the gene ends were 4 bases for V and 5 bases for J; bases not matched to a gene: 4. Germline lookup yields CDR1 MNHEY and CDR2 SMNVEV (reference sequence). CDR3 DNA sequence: TGTGCCAGCAGTTCCGGGACAGGGGCTTATGGCTACACCTTC. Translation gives CASSSGTGAYGYTF.

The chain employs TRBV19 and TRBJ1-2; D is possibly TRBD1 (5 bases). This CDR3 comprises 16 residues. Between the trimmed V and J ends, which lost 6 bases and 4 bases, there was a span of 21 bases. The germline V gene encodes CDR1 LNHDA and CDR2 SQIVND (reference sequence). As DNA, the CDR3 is TGTGCCAGTAGCTCCCCGGATGGGACGGGGGGCTATGGCTACACCTTC. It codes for CASSSPDGTGGYGYTF. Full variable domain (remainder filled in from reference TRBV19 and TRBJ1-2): DGGITQSPKYLFRKEGQNVTLSCEQNLNHDAMYWYRQDPGQGLRLIYYSQIVNDFQKGDIAEGYSVSREKKESFPLTVTSAQKNPTAFYLCASSSPDGTGGYGYTFGSGTRLTVV.

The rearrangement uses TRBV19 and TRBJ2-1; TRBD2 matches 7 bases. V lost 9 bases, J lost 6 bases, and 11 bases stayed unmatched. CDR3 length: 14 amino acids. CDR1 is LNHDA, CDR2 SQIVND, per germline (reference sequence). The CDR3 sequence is CASSRREPPNEQFF. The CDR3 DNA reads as TGTGCCAGCAGCCGGCGGGAGCCCCCCAATGAGCAGTTCTTC.

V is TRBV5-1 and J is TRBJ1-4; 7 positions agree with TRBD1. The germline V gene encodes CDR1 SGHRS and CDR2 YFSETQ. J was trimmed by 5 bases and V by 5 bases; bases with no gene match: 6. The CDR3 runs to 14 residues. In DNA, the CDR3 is TGCGCCAGCAGTAAGGACAGGTTAAATGAAAAACTGTTTTTT. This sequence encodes CASSKDRLNEKLFF.

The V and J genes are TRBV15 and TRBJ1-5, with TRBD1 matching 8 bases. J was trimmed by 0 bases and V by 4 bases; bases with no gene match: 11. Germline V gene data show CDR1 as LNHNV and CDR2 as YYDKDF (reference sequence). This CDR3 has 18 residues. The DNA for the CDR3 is TGTGCCACCAGCAAGGCGGCAGGGGGCGTCGATAGCAATCAGCCCCAGCATTTT. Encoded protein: CATSKAAGGVDSNQPQHF.

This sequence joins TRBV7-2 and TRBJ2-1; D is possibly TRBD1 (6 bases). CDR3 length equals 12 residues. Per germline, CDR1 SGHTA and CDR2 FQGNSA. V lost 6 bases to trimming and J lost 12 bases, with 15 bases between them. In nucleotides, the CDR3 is TGTGCCAGCAGGTACGACAGGTCGGGGCAGTTCTTC. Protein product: CASRYDRSGQFF.

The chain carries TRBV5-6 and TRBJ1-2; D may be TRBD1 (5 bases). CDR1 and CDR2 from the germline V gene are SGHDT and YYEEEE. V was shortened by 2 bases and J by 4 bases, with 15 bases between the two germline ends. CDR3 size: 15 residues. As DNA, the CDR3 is TGTGCCAGCAGCTTCCCGCGGCAGGGCCTCTATGGCTACACCTTC. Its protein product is CASSFPRQGLYGYTF.

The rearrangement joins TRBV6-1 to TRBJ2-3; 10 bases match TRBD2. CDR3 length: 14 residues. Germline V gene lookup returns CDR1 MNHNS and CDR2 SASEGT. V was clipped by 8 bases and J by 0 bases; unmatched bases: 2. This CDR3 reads CASGTSESTDTQYF. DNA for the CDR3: TGTGCCAGCGGGACTAGCGAGAGCACAGATACGCAGTATTTT.

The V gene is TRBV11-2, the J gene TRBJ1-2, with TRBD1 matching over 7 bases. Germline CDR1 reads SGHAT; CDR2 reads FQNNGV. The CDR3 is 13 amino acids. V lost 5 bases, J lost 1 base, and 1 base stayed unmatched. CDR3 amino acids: CASSRDSNYGYTF. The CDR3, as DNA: TGTGCCAGCAGCCGGGACAGTAACTATGGCTACACCTTC. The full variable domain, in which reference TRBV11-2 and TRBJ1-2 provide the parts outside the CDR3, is EAGVAQSPRYKIIEKRQSVAFWCNPISGHATLYWYQQILGQGPKLLIQFQNNGVVDDSQLPKDRFSAERLKGVDSTLKIQPAKLEDSAVYLCASSRDSNYGYTFGSGTRLTVV.

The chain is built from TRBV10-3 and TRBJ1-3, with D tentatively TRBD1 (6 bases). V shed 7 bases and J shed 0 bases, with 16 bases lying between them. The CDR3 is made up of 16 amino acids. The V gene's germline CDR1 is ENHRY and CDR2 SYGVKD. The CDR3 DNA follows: TGTGCCATCAAACCGACAGGCCCCCGCTCTGGAAACACCATATATTTT. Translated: CAIKPTGPRSGNTIYF.

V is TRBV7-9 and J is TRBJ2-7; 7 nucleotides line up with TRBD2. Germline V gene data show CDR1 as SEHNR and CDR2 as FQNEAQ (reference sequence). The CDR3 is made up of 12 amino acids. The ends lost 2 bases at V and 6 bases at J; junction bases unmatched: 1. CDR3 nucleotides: TGTGCCAGCAGCTTAACGGGGGGCGAGCAGTACTTC. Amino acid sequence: CASSLTGGEQYF. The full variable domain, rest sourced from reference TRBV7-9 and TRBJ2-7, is DTGVSQNPRHKITKRGQNVTFRCDPISEHNRLYWYRQTLGQGPEFLTYFQNEAQLEKSRLLSDRFSAERPKGSFSTLEIQRTEQGDSAMYLCASSLTGGEQYFGPGTRLTVT.

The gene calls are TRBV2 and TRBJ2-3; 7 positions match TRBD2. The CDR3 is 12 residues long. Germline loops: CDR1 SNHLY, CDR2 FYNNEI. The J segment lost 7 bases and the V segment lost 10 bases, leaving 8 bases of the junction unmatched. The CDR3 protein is CANTSAGYTQYF. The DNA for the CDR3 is TGTGCCAACACTAGCGCCGGATATACGCAGTATTTT.

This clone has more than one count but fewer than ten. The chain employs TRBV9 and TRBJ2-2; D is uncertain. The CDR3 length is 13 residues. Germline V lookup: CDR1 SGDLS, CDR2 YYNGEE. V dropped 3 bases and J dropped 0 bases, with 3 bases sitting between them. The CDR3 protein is CASSATNTGELFF. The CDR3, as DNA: TGTGCCAGCAGCGCCACGAACACCGGGGAGCTGTTTTTT.

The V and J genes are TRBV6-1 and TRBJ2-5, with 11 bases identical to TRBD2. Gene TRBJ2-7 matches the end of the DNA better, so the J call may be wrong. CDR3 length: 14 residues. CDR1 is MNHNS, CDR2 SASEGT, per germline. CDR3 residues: CASSSSGRWSEQYF. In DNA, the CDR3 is TGTGCCAGCAGTTCTAGCGGGAGGTGGAGCGAGCAGTACTTC.

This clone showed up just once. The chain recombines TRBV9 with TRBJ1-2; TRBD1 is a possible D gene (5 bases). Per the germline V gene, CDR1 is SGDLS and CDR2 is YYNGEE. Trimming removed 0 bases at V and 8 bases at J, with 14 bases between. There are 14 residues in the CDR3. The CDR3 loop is CASSVGEGSWGYTF. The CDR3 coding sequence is TGTGCCAGCAGCGTAGGGGAGGGGTCGTGGGGCTACACCTTC.